The clone carrying this T cell receptor beta chain came up once. The source of the sample is a study of blood T cell repertoires in COVID-19. Study information: From T cells, B-cell-depleted T cells, or PBMCs came the material, which was cDNA or gDNA.

Under the authors' procedure: Reference gene primer amplification in the assay estimated nucleated cell counts. Libraries were prepared by immunoSEQ multiplex PCR; TCRdb keeps only in-frame clonotypes and omits some of them. That table gives V, J and clone size, and the DNA gave D and trimming. The sample holds about 110,000 clones, around four fifths seen once. This sequence was found in a woman aged 55 to 70 with acute or convalescent COVID-19. Sequenced: peripheral blood.

The CDR3 sequence is CASSISGTGVQPQHF. CDR3 bases: TGTGCCAGCAGCATATCCGGGACAGGGGTGCAGCCCCAGCATTTT. The rearrangement joins TRBV6-2 or TRBV6-3 to TRBJ1-5; 10 positions match TRBD1. CDR3 size: 15 residues. V dropped 6 bases and J dropped 7; count of bases not matched to a gene: 9. Germline CDR1 and CDR2: MNHEY and SVGEGT.